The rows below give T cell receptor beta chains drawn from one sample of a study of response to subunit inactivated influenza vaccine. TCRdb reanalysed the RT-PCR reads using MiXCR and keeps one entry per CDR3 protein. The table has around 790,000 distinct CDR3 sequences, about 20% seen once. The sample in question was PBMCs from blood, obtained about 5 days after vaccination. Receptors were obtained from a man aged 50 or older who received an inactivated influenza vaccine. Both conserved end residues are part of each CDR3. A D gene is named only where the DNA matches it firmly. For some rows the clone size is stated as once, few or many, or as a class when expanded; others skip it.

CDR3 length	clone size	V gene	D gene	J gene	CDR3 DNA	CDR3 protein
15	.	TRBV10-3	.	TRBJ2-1	TGTGCCATCAGTGATGGGGATTCCTCCTACAATGAGCAGTTCTTC	CAISDGDSSYNEQFF
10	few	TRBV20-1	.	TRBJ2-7	TGCAGCCAACTAAGGGGCTCGGAGTACTTC	CSQLRGSEYF
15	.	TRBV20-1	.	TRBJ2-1	TGCAGTGCTAGAGATTGGAGGGGCTCCTACAATGAGCAGTTCTTC	CSARDWRGSYNEQFF
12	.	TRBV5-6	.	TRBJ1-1	TGTGCCAGCGAGGGATTGGGCACTGAAGCTTTCTTT	CASEGLGTEAFF
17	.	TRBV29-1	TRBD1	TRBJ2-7	TGCAGCGTTGAAGATAGCGCAGGGGGCCAGATTTCCTACGAGCAGTACTTC	CSVEDSAGGQISYEQYF
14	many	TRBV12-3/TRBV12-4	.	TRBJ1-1	TGTGCCAGCAGTTTAGCGCGGCAGAACACTGAAGCTTTCTTT	CASSLARQNTEAFF
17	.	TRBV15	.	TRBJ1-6	TGTGCCACCAGCAGAGATCGAGGGACGGTCCCTAATTCACCCCTCCACTTT	CATSRDRGTVPNSPLHF
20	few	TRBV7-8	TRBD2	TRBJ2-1	TGTGCCAGCAGCCCCCTCTTAGCTAGCGGGAGGAGGCGCACCTACAATGAGCAGTTCTTC	CASSPLLASGRRRTYNEQFF
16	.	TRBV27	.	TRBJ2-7	TGTGCCAGCAGTCCTGATCGGGACACATTAACCTACGAGCAGTACTTC	CASSPDRDTLTYEQYF
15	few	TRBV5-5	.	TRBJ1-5	TGTGCCAGCAGCTCTGGACCGATTAGCAATCAGCCCCAGCATTTT	CASSSGPISNQPQHF
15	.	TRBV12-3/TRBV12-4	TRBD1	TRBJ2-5	TGTGCCAGCAGTTCCTGGGACAGGGGGAAAGAGACCCAGTACTTC	CASSSWDRGKETQYF
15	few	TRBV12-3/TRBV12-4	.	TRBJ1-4	TGTGCCAGCGTCCCGGGACCTGCAACTAATGAAAAACTGTTTTTT	CASVPGPATNEKLFF
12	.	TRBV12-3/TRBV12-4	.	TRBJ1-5	TGTGCCAGCAGGCGGACAGCCCAGCCCCAGCATTTT	CASRRTAQPQHF
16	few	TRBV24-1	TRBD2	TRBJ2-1	TGTGCCACCAGTGACCGTGGACTAGCGGGGCGGAATGAGCAGTTCTTC	CATSDRGLAGRNEQFF
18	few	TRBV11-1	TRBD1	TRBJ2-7	TGTGCCAGCAGACCCCTAGGCGACAAAAGGGGGCCCGCCTACGAGCAGTACTTC	CASRPLGDKRGPAYEQYF
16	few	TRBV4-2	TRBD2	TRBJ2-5	TGTGCCAGCAGCCAAGAACTAGCGGGAGGACAAGAGACCCAGTACTTC	CASSQELAGGQETQYF
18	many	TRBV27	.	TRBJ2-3	TGTGCCAGCAGTTTATTAGCTTCCATCATGGAGCGCACAGATACGCAGTATTTT	CASSLLASIMERTDTQYF
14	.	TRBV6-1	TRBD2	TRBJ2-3	TGTGCCAGCGGCGGGAGGGAAAGCACAGATACGCAGTATTTT	CASGGRESTDTQYF
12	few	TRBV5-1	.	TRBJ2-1	TGCGCCAGCAGCTTGAACCCTCCTGAGCAGTTCTTC	CASSLNPPEQFF
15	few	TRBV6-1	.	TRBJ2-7	TGTGCCAGCAGCCCCCCGGGGACATACTCCTACGAGCAGTACTTC	CASSPPGTYSYEQYF
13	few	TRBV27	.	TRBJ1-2	TGTGCCAGCAGTTTCGGAGCATACCGGGGCTACACCTTC	CASSFGAYRGYTF
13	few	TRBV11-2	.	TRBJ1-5	TGTGCCAGCAGCGTCACGTCGAATCAGCCCCAGCATTTT	CASSVTSNQPQHF
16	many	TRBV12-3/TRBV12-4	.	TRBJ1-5	TGTGCCAGCAGACGCGGGGGGGGGTATAGCAATCAGCCCCAGCATTTT	CASRRGGGYSNQPQHF
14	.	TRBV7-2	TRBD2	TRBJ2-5	TGTGCCAGCAGCTCCAGGACTAGCGCGGAGACCCAGTACTTC	CASSSRTSAETQYF
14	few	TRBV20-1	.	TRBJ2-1	TGCAGTGCTAGTCTCGCAGAGCATTACAATGAGCAGTTCTTC	CSASLAEHYNEQFF
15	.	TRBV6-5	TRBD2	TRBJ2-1	TGTGCCAGCAGTTACTCTGTAGCGGGAGGTCCTGAGCAGTTCTTC	CASSYSVAGGPEQFF
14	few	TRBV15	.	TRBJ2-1	TGTGCCACCAGCAGAGATGGAGTAGTAGGTGAGCAGTTCTTC	CATSRDGVVGEQFF
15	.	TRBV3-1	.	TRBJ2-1	TGTGCCAGCAGCCAGGGGAGCGGAGCGTACAATGAGCAGTTCTTC	CASSQGSGAYNEQFF
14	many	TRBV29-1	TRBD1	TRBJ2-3	TGCAGCGTCCGGACCCGACAGGGGGCGGATACGCAGTATTTT	CSVRTRQGADTQYF
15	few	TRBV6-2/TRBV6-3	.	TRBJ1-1	TGTGCCAGCAGTTACGGGGGAGGTTGGAACACTGAAGCTTTCTTT	CASSYGGGWNTEAFF
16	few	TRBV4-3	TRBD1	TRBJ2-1	TGCGCCAGCAGCCAGAAACAGGGGAGCTCCTACAATGAGCAGTTCTTC	CASSQKQGSSYNEQFF
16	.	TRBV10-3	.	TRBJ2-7	TGTGCCATCAGTGAGCAGATTACCGGGATAACCTACGAGCAGTACTTC	CAISEQITGITYEQYF
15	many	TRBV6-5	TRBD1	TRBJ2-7	TGTGCCAGCAGTTACGTCCAGGGGGCGACCTACGAGCAGTACTTC	CASSYVQGATYEQYF
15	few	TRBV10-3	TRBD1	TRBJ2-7	TGTGCCATCAGTGATAAGGGACAGGGGACCTACGAGCAGTACTTC	CAISDKGQGTYEQYF
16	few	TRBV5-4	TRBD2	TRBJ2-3	TGTGCCAGCAGCTTGGATCGGGGGGGGGGCACAGATACGCAGTATTTT	CASSLDRGGGTDTQYF
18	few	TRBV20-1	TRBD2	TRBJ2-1	TGCAGTGCTAGAGTGAGACTAGCGGGGGTTTTTTCCTACAATGAGCAGTTCTTC	CSARVRLAGVFSYNEQFF
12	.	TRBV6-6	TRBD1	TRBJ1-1	TGTGCCAGCAGTGGGACAGGGGGCCCAGCTTTCTTT	CASSGTGGPAFF
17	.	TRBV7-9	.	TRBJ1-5	TGTGCCAGCAGCTCCGGGACATTGGATTATAGCAATCAGCCCCAGCATTTT	CASSSGTLDYSNQPQHF
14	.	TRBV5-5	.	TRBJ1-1	TGTGCCAGCAGCCCTATGGGGGGGAGCACTGAAGCTTTCTTT	CASSPMGGSTEAFF
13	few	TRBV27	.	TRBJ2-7	TGTGCCAGCAGTTTCATTAGCGGTTACGAGCAGTACTTC	CASSFISGYEQYF
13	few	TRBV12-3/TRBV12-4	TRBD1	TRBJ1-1	TGTGCCAGCAGTGGACAGGGTTTCACTGAAGCTTTCTTT	CASSGQGFTEAFF
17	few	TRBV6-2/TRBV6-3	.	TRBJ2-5	TGTGCCAGCAGTTACGTCGAACTCGGACAGTCCCAAGAGACCCAGTACTTC	CASSYVELGQSQETQYF
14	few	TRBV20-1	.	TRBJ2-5	TGCAGTGCTAGAAGTGGGACCCACGTACAGACCCAGTACTTC	CSARSGTHVQTQYF
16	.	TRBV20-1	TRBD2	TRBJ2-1	TGCAGTGCTAGTCTTAGTGGCGGGGGGGCTCGGAATGAGCAGTTCTTC	CSASLSGGGARNEQFF